This T cell receptor beta chain was observed in a study of shared clonotypes between healthy human individuals. About this clone: Its antigen is still unknown.

Germline V gives CDR1 KGHSH, CDR2 LQKENI. The V end lost 2 bases, the J end lost 3 bases, and 8 bases lay between the germline ends. This CDR3 contains 14 residues. Overall study results and limits: Sharing across four donors was highest in naive CD4 (roughly 5%) and lowest in memory CD8 (roughly 0.4%). It was the few donors that limited the genetic and exposure-history diversity represented.

In the authors' workflow: Without quality scores, immunoSEQ junctional reads could not be filtered like full-length reads. Using immunoSEQ multiplex PCR, the repertoire was profiled, and TCRdb retains in-frame clones only, with some absent. The V and J calls and clone size are taken from that table; D and trimming were inferred from the DNA. The data contain roughly 1,000,000 clones, 75% to 85% of them seen just once; the ten biggest clones take up approximately 0.52%. This clonotype was obtained from a young man in good health. Some clones in this sample may be carry-over from other donors' samples. This chain uses TRBV18 with TRBJ1-5; no clear D gene. The sequenced material came from memory CD4+ T cells from PBMCs. Subset in this sample: CD45RA-negative fraction. CDR3 in amino acids: CASSPGIDNQPQHF. In DNA, the CDR3 is TGTGCCAGCTCACCAGGGATAGACAATCAGCCCCAGCATTTT.